This TCR beta chain was sequenced during a study of T cells after yellow fever vaccination. Overall study context: In the case of low-cell-number fractions, SMART-Seq v4 Ultra Low Input was used for preparation. Findings of the study overall: The secondary response peaked faster, at day 5 versus 15, but was weaker. The study re-detected most primary-vaccination clones after the booster (roughly 96% CD4, just over 85% CD8).

The CDR3 runs to 15 residues. The germline gives CDR1 SGHVS, CDR2 FQNEAQ. V was pared by 1 base and J by 6 bases, with 13 bases between. Researchers made TCR cDNA using 5'RACE template switching, and this step added a universal primer site and UMIs. TCRdb re-derived calls from the 5' RACE reads in MiXCR, one entry per CDR3 protein. The data hold some 420,000 distinct CDR3 sequences, with 15% to 20% observed a single time. This clonotype was detected a few times. What it binds is unknown. This TCR was recovered from a man aged 18 to 30 who received the YFV17D yellow fever vaccine. The chain is built from TRBV7-8 and TRBJ2-1; D call uncertain. The sequencing used PBMCs, collected before the yellow fever booster vaccination. The DNA for the CDR3 is TGTGCCAGCAGCTTAGGGGGAAGGGCCCTCAATGAGCAGTTCTTC. It specifies CASSLGGRALNEQFF.